This TCR beta chain originates from a study of technical replicates of blood from a handful of donors. The CDR3 consists of 18 residues. Trimming took off 1 base at V and 3 bases at J, with 22 bases between the two ends. Germline assignment: CDR1 MNHNS and CDR2 SASEGT. TCRdb keeps only in-frame clones here, not all; method: immunoSEQ multiplex PCR. The repertoire holds 75,000 to 100,000 clones, approximately 94% seen once, with more than 0.35% in the top ten. This clone has just one count. Sequenced sample: T cells isolated from PBMCs. The source is a human donor in good health. The chain carries TRBV6-1 and TRBJ2-7; a possible D gene is TRBD2 (6 bases). The chain's CDR3 is CASSEVLGLLGPFYEQYF. The CDR3 coding sequence is TGTGCCAGCAGTGAAGTTTTGGGACTCCTCGGCCCGTTCTACGAGCAGTACTTC.